This passage covers 13 T cell receptor beta chains from one sample sequenced in a study of blood T cell repertoires in COVID-19. TCRdb's table, derived via immunoSEQ multiplex PCR, lists solely in-frame clones and lacks some. Altogether about 110,000 clones are present, around 86% being singletons, with the ten largest covering 4.5%. The sample taken for sequencing was peripheral blood. These receptors all come from a man aged 35 to 55 with acute or convalescent COVID-19.

The chain carries TRBV5-6 and TRBJ2-4, with a tentative D call TRBD1 (6 bases). This CDR3 contains 16 residues. Trimming shortened V by 4 bases and J by 0 bases, and 14 bases separated the two germline ends. Germline V CDR1 and CDR2: SGHDT, YYEEEE. CDR3 amino acids: CASSPTGGLAKNIQYF. DNA for the CDR3: TGTGCCAGCAGCCCCACTGGGGGCCTAGCCAAAAACATTCAGTACTTC.

V is TRBV7-8 and J is TRBJ1-3; no reliable D call. Per the germline V gene, CDR1 is SGHVS and CDR2 is FQNEAQ. The V and J ends lost 0 bases and 3 bases respectively, with 9 bases between them. The CDR3 loop spans 15 amino acids. In DNA form, the CDR3 reads TGTGCCAGCAGCTTAGCCGGGTTTGGTGGAAACACCATATATTTT. It translates to CASSLAGFGGNTIYF.

Only one count was recorded for this clone. The rearrangement uses TRBV3-1 (or the pseudogene TRBV3-2) and TRBJ1-2, with a tentative D call TRBD1 (5 bases). Germline CDR1 reads LGHDT; CDR2 reads YNNKEL (reference sequence). This CDR3 is 18 amino acids long. Between the trimmed V and J ends, which lost 3 bases and 0 bases, there was a span of 20 bases. The CDR3 region is CASSHPGRVPASNYGYTF. Here the CDR3 DNA reads TGTGCCAGCAGCCATCCTGGCAGGGTGCCTGCCTCTAACTATGGCTACACCTTC.

The chain has TRBV25-1 and TRBJ2-7; TRBD1 is a possible D gene (6 bases). Germline values: CDR1 MGHDK, CDR2 SYGVNS. This CDR3 contains 12 residues. Trimming took off 6 bases at V and 2 bases at J, with 8 bases between the two ends. CDR3 region: CASRGQTYEQYF. In nucleotides, the CDR3 is TGTGCCAGCAGGGGACAAACCTACGAGCAGTACTTC.

The rearrangement links TRBV18 to TRBJ2-2; a weak D match, TRBD2 (5 bases). The germline V gene encodes CDR1 KGHSH and CDR2 LQKENI. V lost 5 bases and J 4 bases, leaving 14 bases between the germline ends. CDR3 size: 15 residues. Here the CDR3 reads CASSDLVRGTGELFF. Here the CDR3 DNA reads TGTGCCAGCTCAGACCTAGTCCGGGGCACCGGGGAGCTGTTTTTT.

V and J are TRBV7-2 and TRBJ2-7, with D tentatively TRBD1 (6 bases). Germline loops: CDR1 SGHTA, CDR2 FQGNSA. With 3 bases removed from V and 5 bases from J, the gap between germline ends came to 14 bases. The CDR3 has 14 amino acids. The CDR3 coding sequence is TGTGCCAGCAGCTTTTGGGCAGGGGAGAACGAGCAGTACTTC. It specifies CASSFWAGENEQYF.

The chain links TRBV15 to TRBJ1-2, with 9 bases that match TRBD1. Germline CDR1 reads LNHNV; CDR2 reads YYDKDF (reference sequence). There are 13 residues in the CDR3. After removal of 4 bases from V and 10 bases from J, the junction contained 7 bases not matched to a gene. CDR3 amino acids: CATSNTGGRNYTF. The CDR3 DNA reads TGTGCCACCAGCAACACAGGGGGCAGGAACTACACCTTC.

This clone was seen a single time. The rearrangement links TRBV6-1 to TRBJ1-5; 7 nucleotides agree with TRBD1. Germline V lookup: CDR1 MNHNS, CDR2 SASEGT. V lost 3 bases, J lost 2 bases, and 7 bases stayed unmatched. The CDR3 is made up of 16 amino acids. The CDR3 loop reads CASSEYRTGGNQPQHF. As DNA, the CDR3 is TGTGCCAGCAGTGAGTACCGTACAGGGGGCAATCAGCCCCAGCATTTT.

The V call is TRBV3-1 (or the pseudogene TRBV3-2), the J call TRBJ1-1; no clear D gene. The CDR3 is 14 amino acids. Germline V gene lookup returns CDR1 LGHDT and CDR2 YNNKEL (reference sequence). V was pared by 6 bases and J by 3 bases, with 14 bases between. Written as DNA, the CDR3 is TGTGCCAGCAGTCCGGCCAGTCAGGACACTGAAGCTTTCTTT. It codes for CASSPASQDTEAFF.

The rearrangement joins TRBV6-6 to TRBJ1-5, with 11 bases fitting TRBD1. V was pared by 4 bases and J by 6 bases, with 2 bases of the junction left unmatched. Germline V gene data show CDR1 as MNHNY and CDR2 as SVGAGI (reference sequence). The CDR3 spans 14 residues. CDR3 sequence reads: CASSWTGGPQPQHF. Here the CDR3 DNA reads TGTGCCAGCAGTTGGACAGGGGGCCCTCAGCCCCAGCATTTT.

The genes are TRBV4-2 and TRBJ2-2, with D maybe TRBD1 (5 bases). Germline V gene lookup returns CDR1 LGHNA and CDR2 YNFKEQ. Trimming left V 1 base short and J 0 bases short, with 15 bases between. This CDR3 comprises 18 residues. This CDR3 reads CASSQGVIRVANTGELFF. The CDR3 nucleotides read TGTGCCAGCAGCCAAGGGGTAATCAGGGTTGCGAACACCGGGGAGCTGTTTTTT.

V and J are TRBV6-6 and TRBJ2-7; 11 bases are shared with TRBD2. Unmatched junction bases numbered 2, after V lost 8 bases and J lost 2 bases. Germline CDR1 is MNHNY and CDR2 is SVGAGI (reference sequence). This CDR3 has 13 residues. The CDR3 here is CASGTSGTYEQYF. The CDR3 region has the DNA TGTGCCAGCGGGACTAGCGGCACCTACGAGCAGTACTTC.

The V call is TRBV2, the J call TRBJ1-4, with 10 nucleotides matching TRBD1. Germline values: CDR1 SNHLY, CDR2 FYNNEI. V was clipped by 5 bases and J by 6 bases; unmatched bases: 6. The CDR3 length is 15 residues. The CDR3: CASSSRTGGHEKLFF. DNA of the CDR3: TGTGCCAGCAGTTCTCGGACAGGGGGACATGAAAAACTGTTTTTT.